A single sample is the source of the 21 T cell receptor beta chains below, sequenced in a study of control samples from healthy donors and cancer patients. Some clones are missing from TCRdb's copy, which holds only in-frame ones; the method was immunoSEQ multiplex PCR. This table holds roughly 120,000 clones, around nine tenths found once. The material sequenced was blood. These receptors were taken from an older woman in good health.

This chain connects TRBV4-1 to TRBJ1-1; 7 nucleotides line up with TRBD1. Germline loops: CDR1 MGHRA, CDR2 YSYEKL. The CDR3 has 18 residues. Trimming removed 2 bases from V and 1 base from J; junction bases left unmatched: 13. The CDR3 DNA is TGCGCCAGCAGCCAACTAAGACAGGGCCTCCTCGGGAACACTGAAGCTTTCTTT. Amino acid sequence: CASSQLRQGLLGNTEAFF.

The chain has TRBV4-1 and TRBJ2-7; 7 bases align to TRBD1. CDR3 size: 15 residues. V lost 2 bases, J lost 2 bases, and 6 bases stayed unmatched. Germline V gene data show CDR1 as MGHRA and CDR2 as YSYEKL. The CDR3 region is CASSQSEGQTYEQYF. The CDR3 region has the DNA TGCGCCAGCAGCCAAAGCGAGGGACAGACCTACGAGCAGTACTTC.

The chain has TRBV5-1 and TRBJ2-1; D might be TRBD2 (6 bases). Germline V CDR1 and CDR2: SGHRS, YFSETQ. Trimming cost V 0 bases and J 7 bases, with 14 bases left between them. The CDR3 spans 15 residues. The CDR3 here is CASSLGPGTPNEQFF. DNA of the CDR3: TGCGCCAGCAGCTTGGGGCCCGGGACTCCGAATGAGCAGTTCTTC.

This clone has more than one count but fewer than ten. The CDR3 DNA is TGTGCCAGCAGGACAGGGAATTTGGATGGCTACACCTTC. Encoded protein: CASRTGNLDGYTF. The J gene is TRBJ1-2, the V gene TRBV28; 7 bases agree with TRBD1. The V segment lost 6 bases and the J segment 6 bases; nucleotides outside the gene matches: 7. This CDR3 region has 13 residues. The germline CDR1 and CDR2 sequences are MDHEN and SYDVKM.

This clone was observed a single time. Here the CDR3 reads CASNSPRDEKLFF. CDR3 DNA: TGTGCCAGCAACAGTCCTCGAGATGAAAAACTGTTTTTT. This chain connects TRBV9 to TRBJ1-4; D remains unclear. CDR3 length: 13 amino acids. Germline V gene lookup returns CDR1 SGDLS and CDR2 YYNGEE. V lost 6 bases and J 6 bases, leaving 12 bases between the germline ends.

The chain is built from TRBV7-2 and TRBJ2-1, with 7 bases that match TRBD1. CDR3 length: 13 amino acids. Per germline, CDR1 SGHTA and CDR2 FQGNSA. J lost 5 bases, V lost 4 bases, and 2 bases had no gene match. CDR3 region: CASSSDRHNEQFF. For the CDR3, the DNA is TGTGCCAGCAGCTCGGACAGGCACAATGAGCAGTTCTTC.

This clone has just a few counts. The V and J genes are TRBV19 and TRBJ2-3; TRBD2 might be the D (6 bases). V lost 5 bases and J lost 1, with 10 bases in between. CDR3 size: 14 residues. Germline CDR1 LNHDA, CDR2 SQIVND (reference sequence). The CDR3, as DNA: TGTGCCAGTAGTTTGGCGGGGCGCACAGATACGCAGTATTTT. Amino acids: CASSLAGRTDTQYF.

This chain links TRBV7-3 with TRBJ2-1; D not resolved. The germline V and J ends were trimmed by 0 bases and 6 bases, with 6 bases remaining between them. This CDR3 has 13 residues. The V gene's germline CDR1 is SGHTA and CDR2 FQGTGA. The chain's CDR3 is CASSLTQSNEQFF. The CDR3 DNA is TGTGCCAGCAGCTTAACCCAATCCAATGAGCAGTTCTTC.

J is TRBJ1-2 and V is TRBV14; possible D gene TRBD1, 6 bases. CDR1 and CDR2 (germline): SGHDN, FVKESK. V lost 4 bases and J lost 3, with 9 bases in between. The CDR3 runs 13 residues. CDR3 region: CASSLQGYYGYTF. CDR3 DNA: TGTGCCAGCAGCCTCCAGGGGTACTATGGCTACACCTTC. Variable domain in full (rest from reference TRBV14 and TRBJ1-2): EAGVTQFPSHSVIEKGQTVTLRCDPISGHDNLYWYRRVMGKEIKFLLHFVKESKQDESGMPNNRFLAERTGGTYSTLKVQPAELEDSGVYFCASSLQGYYGYTFGSGTRLTVV.

The rearrangement links TRBV5-4 to TRBJ2-2; 7 nucleotides agree with TRBD2. There are 15 residues in the CDR3. After removal of 2 bases from V and 5 bases from J, the junction contained 6 bases not matched to a gene. Germline CDR1 is SGHNT and CDR2 is YYREEE (reference sequence). CDR3: CASSLPGRGTGELFF. The CDR3 DNA follows: TGTGCCAGCAGCTTACCTGGGCGGGGGACCGGGGAGCTGTTTTTT.

J is TRBJ2-7 and V is TRBV5-4; the D gene is possibly TRBD1 (5 bases). This CDR3 region has 13 residues. V was cut by 2 bases and J by 6 bases, with 12 bases left in between. Germline V gene lookup returns CDR1 SGHNT and CDR2 YYREEE (reference sequence). The CDR3: CASSLERQTEQYF. The CDR3 DNA is TGTGCCAGCAGCTTAGAACGACAGACCGAGCAGTACTTC.

About this clone itself: The sample carries other DNA sequences with the same CDR3. The chain is built from TRBV7-9 and TRBJ1-1; 11 nucleotides agree with TRBD1. CDR1 is SEHNR, CDR2 FQNEAQ, per germline (reference sequence). The CDR3 is made up of 16 amino acids. The V segment lost 5 bases and the J segment 5 bases; nucleotides outside the gene matches: 10. As DNA, the CDR3 is TGTGCCAGCAGCCCGCGATCCGGGACAGGGGGGACTGAAGCTTTCTTT. Amino acids: CASSPRSGTGGTEAFF.

The chain combines TRBV29-1 with TRBJ1-1; D is possibly TRBD1 (6 bases). Germline V gives CDR1 SQVTM, CDR2 ANQGSEA. V gave up 1 base and J gave up 6 bases, with 9 bases separating them. This CDR3 has 12 amino acids. The DNA of the CDR3 is TGCAGCGTTGAAGGGGGGGCACCTGAAGCTTTCTTT. It codes for CSVEGGAPEAFF.

The chain carries TRBV3-1 (or the pseudogene TRBV3-2) and TRBJ1-1; D may be TRBD1 (5 bases). Germline CDR1 is LGHDT and CDR2 is YNNKEL (reference sequence). The ends were cut back, 3 bases at V and 0 bases at J, with 17 bases in the middle. The CDR3 spans 17 residues. The CDR3 protein is CASSHPTGLLMNTEAFF. Here the CDR3 DNA reads TGTGCCAGCAGCCACCCCACGGGGCTTCTGATGAACACTGAAGCTTTCTTT.

The J gene is TRBJ2-7, the V gene TRBV4-2; no clear D gene. Trimming shortened V by 3 bases and J by 0 bases, and 6 bases separated the two germline ends. The germline CDR1 and CDR2 sequences are LGHNA and YNFKEQ. This CDR3 is 13 amino acids long. The CDR3 reads CASSQGYSYEQYF. In DNA form, the CDR3 reads TGTGCCAGCAGCCAGGGATACTCCTACGAGCAGTACTTC.

The chain combines TRBV10-3 with TRBJ1-4; 8 bases fit TRBD1. CDR1 is ENHRY and CDR2 is SYGVKD in the germline V gene. V lost 7 bases, J lost 7 bases, and 5 bases stayed unmatched. The CDR3 has 13 residues. CDR3 region: CAIKPGGSEKLFF. CDR3 nucleotides: TGTGCCATCAAGCCAGGGGGCAGTGAAAAACTGTTTTTT.

The chain joins TRBV6-5 to TRBJ1-2, with a possible D match to TRBD1 (6 bases). The germline gives CDR1 MNHEY, CDR2 SVGAGI. This CDR3 is built from 14 residues. V lost 0 bases to trimming and J lost 7 bases, with 12 bases between them. The DNA for the CDR3 is TGTGCCAGCAGTTACTCCTTTGGGGGCCGTGGCTACACCTTC. This codes for CASSYSFGGRGYTF.

The chain carries TRBV5-4 and TRBJ2-7, with a tentative D call TRBD2 (6 bases). The V end lost 4 bases, the J end lost 6 bases, and 11 bases lay between the germline ends. CDR1 and CDR2 (germline): SGHNT, YYREEE (reference sequence). CDR3 size: 12 residues. The CDR3 reads CASSGRPSEQYF. In nucleotides, the CDR3 is TGTGCCAGCAGCGGGAGGCCTTCCGAGCAGTACTTC.

This sequence joins TRBV18 and TRBJ1-2; TRBD1 matches at 8 bases. This CDR3 spans 13 amino acids. CDR1 is KGHSH and CDR2 is LQKENI in the germline V gene. The junction had 2 bases not matched to a gene; V was cut back by 0 bases and J by 8 bases. CDR3 region: CASSPPDRAGYTF. DNA of the CDR3: TGTGCCAGCTCACCACCGGACAGGGCGGGCTACACCTTC. Full variable domain (missing parts from reference TRBV18 and TRBJ1-2): NAGVMQNPRHLVRRRGQEARLRCSPMKGHSHVYWYRQLPEEGLKFMVYLQKENIIDESGMPKERFSAEFPKEGPSILRIQQVVRGDSAAYFCASSPPDRAGYTFGSGTRLTVV.

V is TRBV5-8 and J is TRBJ2-3, with D tentatively TRBD2 (6 bases). In germline, CDR1 is SGHTS, CDR2 YDEGEE. This CDR3 spans 15 amino acids. Trimming removed 0 bases at V and 2 bases at J, with 10 bases between. Written as DNA, the CDR3 is TGTGCCAGCAGCTTGGATAGCGGCCACACAGATACGCAGTATTTT. The encoded protein is CASSLDSGHTDTQYF.

V and J are TRBV18 and TRBJ2-5; no firm D call. V shed 3 bases and J shed 1 base, with 0 bases lying between them. Germline lookup yields CDR1 KGHSH and CDR2 LQKENI. This CDR3 is 11 amino acids long. CDR3 in amino acids: CASSPQETQYF. The DNA for the CDR3 is TGTGCCAGCTCACCCCAAGAGACCCAGTACTTC.